A selection of T cell receptor beta chains follows, all from one sample in a study of cytomegalovirus exposure and HLA in healthy donors. Using immunoSEQ multiplex PCR, the repertoire was profiled, and TCRdb retains in-frame clones only, with some absent. The data show 55,000 to 75,000 clones, with over 60% seen just once and approximately 6.3% held by the top ten. What was sequenced was PBMCs. The source is a man aged 30 to 45 in good health and CMV-seropositive. Each CDR3 is given with its conserved first and last residue. Each record gives: J gene, clone size, V gene, D gene, CDR3 DNA, CDR3 protein. The D gene is left open where the match is weak. A clone size is listed for some rows: how often the clone was seen (once, few, many), or a class if it is expanded.

TRBJ2-5 - TRBV28 - TGTGCCAGCAGTTCGCGACGGCCAGGGGAAGAGACCCAGTACTTC CASSSRRPGEETQYF
TRBJ2-7 - TRBV15 TRBD1 TGTGCCACCAGCCGAAGGATACGACAGGGAACGGACGAGCAGTACTTC CATSRRIRQGTDEQYF
TRBJ1-1 - TRBV9 TRBD1 TGTGCCAGCAGCGTAGGTACCGGGACAGGGGTCGCGAACACTGAAGCTTTCTTT CASSVGTGTGVANTEAFF
TRBJ2-7 - TRBV27 TRBD1 TGTGCCAGCAGCCGTAACGCCGGGACAGGTCTCTACGAGCAGTACTTC CASSRNAGTGLYEQYF
TRBJ1-1 - TRBV7-2 TRBD1 TGTGCCAGCAGCGCAGGACAGGGGCATTCTCTGAACACTGAAGCTTTCTTT CASSAGQGHSLNTEAFF
TRBJ1-2 - TRBV28 - TGTGCCAGCAGGACAGTCTATGGCTACACCTTC CASRTVYGYTF
TRBJ1-5 - TRBV18 - TGTGCCAGCTCAGAGGGTTACCTTAGCAATCAGCCCCAGCATTTT CASSEGYLSNQPQHF
TRBJ1-6 - TRBV4-3 TRBD1 TGCGCCAGCAGCCAAGAATCAGCCAGGGGGCCTTCACCCCTCCACTTT CASSQESARGPSPLHF
TRBJ1-1 few TRBV5-1 - TGCGCCAGCAGCTTAGAGACAGCGAACACTGAAGCTTTCTTT CASSLETANTEAFF
TRBJ1-1 few TRBV5-6 - TGTGCCAGCAGCTTGGGAGACAGGCCCTTTGGAGCTTTCTTT CASSLGDRPFGAFF
TRBJ1-2 - TRBV9 - TGTGCCAGCAGCGTCCGGCCAGGGGCCGCTAACTATGGCTACACCTTC CASSVRPGAANYGYTF
TRBJ2-2 - TRBV7-2 TRBD1 TGTGCCAGCAGCTCCAATCCGGACAGGGCAAGAGAGCTGTTTTTT CASSSNPDRARELFF
TRBJ2-7 - TRBV7-9 - TGTGCCAGCAGCCCCTCCAACAGGAACTACGAGCAGTACTTC CASSPSNRNYEQYF
TRBJ2-7 - TRBV5-6 TRBD1 TGTGCCAGCAGTCGACCGACAGGGATGACCTACGAGCAGTACTTC CASSRPTGMTYEQYF
TRBJ1-1 few TRBV4-3 - TGCGCCAGCAGCCAAGTCTACAGTGGGTCCACTGAAGCTTTCTTT CASSQVYSGSTEAFF
TRBJ2-6 - TRBV27 TRBD1 TGTGCCAGCAGCCATGGGATCCTGATTTCGACAGGGCGTAATGGGGCCAACGTCCTGACTTTC CASSHGILISTGRNGANVLTF
TRBJ1-2 - TRBV9 TRBD1 TGTGCCAGCAGCGTAGGGAGAACAGGGGGCAAAGGCTATGGCTACACCTTC CASSVGRTGGKGYGYTF
TRBJ2-7 once TRBV4-3 - TGCGCCAGCAGCCAAGAAACGGTGGGCAGGGCGGCCTACGAGCAGTACTTC CASSQETVGRAAYEQYF
TRBJ2-3 - TRBV6-5 - TGTGCCAGCAGCACGGGAGCCACCGATACGCAGTATTTT CASSTGATDTQYF
TRBJ1-2 few TRBV4-2 - TGTGCCAGCAGCCAAGATGGAGGAGGCTACACCTTC CASSQDGGGYTF
TRBJ1-2 - TRBV6-1 - TGTGCCAGCACGCCGGGGGAGTGCGGCTACACCTTC CASTPGECGYTF
TRBJ1-4 - TRBV4-3 TRBD1 TGCGCCAGCAGCCAAGGAGGGACAGGGGATGAAAAACTGTTTTTT CASSQGGTGDEKLFF
TRBJ1-2 - TRBV7-2 TRBD1 TGTGCCAGCAGCTCTGGGACAGGAGTATATGGCTACACCTTC CASSSGTGVYGYTF
TRBJ1-2 - TRBV4-3 TRBD1 TGCGCCAGCAGCCAAGATCCAGGGACAGCAAAAAGCTATGGCTACACCTTC CASSQDPGTAKSYGYTF
TRBJ1-6 once TRBV10-3 - TGTGCCATCAGTGAGTCTCCAGACCTTTACCCGGGGTTT CAISESPDLYPGF
TRBJ2-3 - TRBV7-2 TRBD2 TGTGCCAGCAGAAGGACTAGCGGGGGGTCTAGCACAGATACGCAGTATTTT CASRRTSGGSSTDTQYF
TRBJ1-1 - TRBV18 - TGTGCCAGCTCACGAAACTTGGCGGATGAAGCTTTCTTT CASSRNLADEAFF
TRBJ1-6 once TRBV29-1 TRBD1 TGCAGCGTACAGGGGGCACGAAATTCACCCCTCCACTTT CSVQGARNSPLHF
TRBJ2-1 - TRBV13 - TGTGCCAGCAGCTCCCGCCGGCAGGGTGAGCAGTTCTTC CASSSRRQGEQFF
TRBJ2-7 - TRBV28 TRBD1 TGTGCCAGCAGTAGGACAGGTAGGTCCTACGAGCAGTACTTC CASSRTGRSYEQYF
TRBJ2-5 - TRBV30 - TGTGCCTGGAGTGTGCGACTGACAGCCTTAGAGACCCAGTACTTC CAWSVRLTALETQYF
TRBJ2-2 - TRBV7-2 - TGTGCCAGCAGCCCGGGGGGCAAATCGAACACCGGGGAGCTGTTTTTT CASSPGGKSNTGELFF